The 32 T cell receptor beta chains below were found in one sample sequenced in a study of shared clonotypes between healthy human individuals. TCRdb keeps only in-frame clones here, not all; method: immunoSEQ multiplex PCR. There are more than 550,000 clones in the sample; about 90% occur only once, and 24% lies in the top ten. CD8 cells classed as naive were CD45RO-negative and positively selected for CCR7, excluding terminally differentiated effector memory CD45RA+ cells. The sequenced material came from naive CD8+ T cells sorted from blood. The receptors were gathered from a man younger than 40 in good health.

The chain recombines TRBV11-2 with TRBJ2-1; 10 bases agree with TRBD2. This CDR3 spans 15 amino acids. In germline, CDR1 is SGHAT, CDR2 FQNNGV. V lost 6 bases, J lost 3 bases, and 5 bases stayed unmatched. CDR3 amino acids: CASRPTSGVYNEQFF. The CDR3 DNA reads as TGTGCCAGCAGGCCAACTAGCGGGGTCTACAATGAGCAGTTCTTC.

The V and J genes are TRBV6-6 and TRBJ2-7; 7 bases are a match to TRBD1. J was trimmed by 6 bases and V by 0 bases; bases with no gene match: 8. Germline CDR1 and CDR2: MNHNY and SVGAGI (reference sequence). The CDR3 loop spans 15 amino acids. CDR3 sequence (DNA): TGTGCCAGCAGTTACTCGACAGGGAAGTTACGCGAGCAGTACTTC. Amino acid sequence: CASSYSTGKLREQYF.

This chain connects TRBV27 to TRBJ1-1; 8 bases match TRBD1. V gave up 5 bases and J gave up 10 bases; unmatched junction bases: 6. This CDR3 region has 12 residues. Germline-derived CDR1 and CDR2 are MNHEY and SMNVEV (reference sequence). CDR3: CASSPQGAVAFF. The DNA for the CDR3 is TGTGCCAGCAGTCCCCAGGGGGCGGTAGCTTTCTTT.

This clone has a handful of counts. The gene calls are TRBV9 and TRBJ2-1; the match to TRBD2 covers 11 bases. CDR1 is SGDLS and CDR2 is YYNGEE in the germline V gene. CDR3 size: 16 residues. The J segment lost 1 base and the V segment lost 3 bases, leaving 3 bases of the junction unmatched. The CDR3 loop reads CASSARLAGSYNEQFF. DNA of the CDR3: TGTGCCAGCAGCGCCAGACTAGCGGGGTCCTACAATGAGCAGTTCTTC. The whole variable domain, filled in from reference TRBV9 and TRBJ2-1, reads DSGVTQTPKHLITATGQRVTLRCSPRSGDLSVYWYQQSLDQGLQFLIQYYNGEERAKGNILERFSAQQFPDLHSELNLSSLELGDSALYFCASSARLAGSYNEQFFGPGTRLTVL.

This clone occurred many times. This chain's CDR3 is CASRGGTEYEQYF. The DNA for the CDR3 is TGTGCGAGCCGCGGAGGAACAGAATACGAGCAGTACTTC. The gene calls are TRBV28 and TRBJ2-7; tentatively, D is TRBD2 (5 bases). This CDR3 is built from 13 residues. Germline CDR1 reads MDHEN; CDR2 reads SYDVKM.

The chain has TRBV29-1 and TRBJ2-1; 8 bases match TRBD1. CDR3 length: 13 residues. Germline lookup yields CDR1 SQVTM and CDR2 ANQGSEA. The J segment lost 6 bases and the V segment lost 3 bases, leaving 4 bases of the junction unmatched. The CDR3 coding sequence is TGCAGCGTTGACCAAACAGGGGGCAATGAGCAGTTCTTC. It encodes CSVDQTGGNEQFF.

The chain recombines TRBV4-1 with TRBJ2-4; maybe TRBD2 (6 bases). Between the trimmed V and J ends, which lost 4 bases and 8 bases, there was a span of 12 bases. The CDR3 loop spans 13 amino acids. The germline gives CDR1 MGHRA, CDR2 YSYEKL. The CDR3 nucleotides are TGCGCCAGCAGCCCCCAGTGGGGGGACATTCAGTACTTC. This gives the protein CASSPQWGDIQYF.

This clone has a handful of counts. The genes are TRBV21-1 and TRBJ2-5. TRBV21-1 is a pseudogene. The CDR3 spans 10 residues. In DNA form, the CDR3 reads TGTGCCAGCAGCCAAGAGACCCAGTACTTC. This sequence encodes CASSQETQYF.

The rearrangement uses TRBV27 and TRBJ2-7; 7 bases line up with TRBD1. The V gene end was trimmed by 8 bases and the J gene end by 7 bases; junction bases not matched to a gene: 14. The germline CDR1 and CDR2 sequences are MNHEY and SMNVEV (reference sequence). The CDR3 spans 14 residues. DNA for the CDR3: TGTGCCAGCCGTCCCGGACAGGCCCACCGGGAGCAGTACTTC. This gives the protein CASRPGQAHREQYF.

The chain links TRBV11-2 to TRBJ2-1; D tentatively fits TRBD1 or TRBD2 (5 bases each). Looked up from germline, CDR1 is SGHAT and CDR2 is FQNNGV. V was clipped by 7 bases and J by 4 bases, with 11 bases between them. This CDR3 comprises 13 residues. In nucleotides, the CDR3 is TGTGCCAGCACCGGGGACCCTTACAATGAGCAGTTCTTC. Translated, it gives CASTGDPYNEQFF.

This chain connects TRBV18 to TRBJ2-1; D is possibly TRBD1 (6 bases). The V gene's germline CDR1 is KGHSH and CDR2 LQKENI. V lost 3 bases and J lost 3, with 21 bases in between. This CDR3 has 18 residues. The CDR3, as DNA: TGTGCCAGCTCACCTGGCTCACCTCCGAGGGGGTACTACAATGAGCAGTTCTTC. Amino acid sequence: CASSPGSPPRGYYNEQFF.

The chain joins TRBV7-9 to TRBJ2-3; TRBD1 matches 9 bases. The CDR3 sequence is 15 residues long. The J segment lost 13 bases and the V segment lost 5 bases, leaving 16 bases of the junction unmatched. Germline CDR1 is SEHNR and CDR2 is FQNEAQ (reference sequence). CDR3 region: CASSLHARDRDFKYF. DNA for the CDR3: TGTGCCAGCAGCCTACACGCCCGGGACAGGGATTTTAAGTATTTT.

The sample holds one count of this clone. CDR3 sequence: CASSPGLAGLYEQYF. The CDR3 DNA reads as TGCGCCAGCAGCCCCGGACTAGCGGGACTCTACGAGCAGTACTTC. The V and J genes are TRBV5-1 and TRBJ2-7, with 12 bases identical to TRBD2. Per germline, CDR1 SGHRS and CDR2 YFSETQ. V dropped 4 bases and J dropped 3; count of bases not matched to a gene: 5. This CDR3 has 15 amino acids.

This clone is a singleton in its sample. CDR3 nucleotides: TGTGCCAGCAGTGAGGTTCAGGCCCCCATGGGCGAGCAGTACTTC. As protein: CASSEVQAPMGEQYF. This chain joins TRBV27 and TRBJ2-7; D is uncertain. The CDR3 runs 15 residues. CDR1 is MNHEY and CDR2 is SMNVEV in the germline V gene (reference sequence). Trimming stripped 5 bases from V and 6 bases from J, with 20 bases between.

The chain carries TRBV6-5 and TRBJ1-3; D is uncertain. CDR1 is MNHEY, CDR2 SVGAGI, per germline. The CDR3 is 14 amino acids. The germline V and J ends were trimmed by 2 bases and 0 bases, with 5 bases remaining between them. This CDR3 is CASSYGLSGNTIYF. Written as DNA, the CDR3 is TGTGCCAGCAGTTACGGACTCTCTGGAAACACCATATATTTT.

The J gene is TRBJ2-5, the V gene TRBV25-1; 9 bases are a match to TRBD1. There are 14 residues in the CDR3. Germline-derived CDR1 and CDR2 are MGHDK and SYGVNS. V was clipped by 4 bases and J by 4 bases; unmatched bases: 4. Written as DNA, the CDR3 is TGTGCCAGCAGTGCGACAGGGGGTGGAGAGACCCAGTACTTC. Residues: CASSATGGGETQYF. Complete variable domain (other parts from reference TRBV25-1 and TRBJ2-5): EADIYQTPRYLVIGTGKKITLECSQTMGHDKMYWYQQDPGMELHLIHYSYGVNSTEKGDLSSESTVSRIRTEHFPLTLESARPSHTSQYLCASSATGGGETQYFGPGTRLLVL.

The rearrangement uses TRBV27 and TRBJ2-1; TRBD2 agrees at 9 bases. Looked up from germline, CDR1 is MNHEY and CDR2 is SMNVEV (reference sequence). The V and J ends lost 0 bases and 10 bases, in that order; junction bases with no gene match: 4. The CDR3 runs 14 residues. The chain's CDR3 is CASSLSTSGGEQFF. The CDR3 region has the DNA TGTGCCAGCAGTTTATCGACTAGCGGAGGGGAGCAGTTCTTC.

V usage is TRBV7-9 and J usage is TRBJ1-1; no reliable D call. This CDR3 region has 12 residues. Germline V gives CDR1 SEHNR, CDR2 FQNEAQ (reference sequence). With 1 base removed from V and 6 bases from J, the gap between germline ends came to 6 bases. The CDR3 sequence is CASSLDLPEAFF. DNA for the CDR3: TGTGCCAGCAGCTTAGATCTCCCTGAAGCTTTCTTT.

The chain is built from TRBV2 and TRBJ1-2; 7 bases fit TRBD1. Germline V CDR1 and CDR2: SNHLY, FYNNEI. The length of the CDR3 is 15 residues. V trimming: 6 bases; J trimming: 5 bases; junction bases outside the gene matches: 12. The CDR3: CASRDWSGTEYGYTF. CDR3 DNA: TGTGCCAGCAGGGATTGGTCTGGGACAGAATATGGCTACACCTTC.

The chain links TRBV28 to TRBJ2-7; TRBD1 aligns across 9 bases. This CDR3 contains 15 residues. Germline lookup yields CDR1 MDHEN and CDR2 SYDVKM. Germline trimming cut 3 bases from V and 3 bases from J; bases unmatched to any gene: 6. The CDR3 here is CASSLVGQGIYEQYF. Here the CDR3 DNA reads TGTGCCAGCAGTTTGGTGGGACAGGGAATCTACGAGCAGTACTTC.

The V and J genes are TRBV29-1 and TRBJ2-1; possibly TRBD2 for D (5 bases). Trimming removed 3 bases at V and 5 bases at J, with 17 bases between. The CDR3 contains 15 residues. Germline-derived CDR1 and CDR2 are SQVTM and ANQGSEA. This CDR3 reads CSVDNSDTFNNEQFF. In nucleotides, the CDR3 is TGCAGCGTTGATAATAGCGACACGTTTAACAATGAGCAGTTCTTC.

The J gene is TRBJ1-4, the V gene TRBV28; weak D call: TRBD1 (6 bases). This CDR3 has 17 amino acids. Germline loops: CDR1 MDHEN, CDR2 SYDVKM. The V end was cut by 6 bases, the J end by 4 bases, with 21 bases between. CDR3 residues: CASRTNNPQGGNEKLFF. The CDR3 DNA reads TGTGCCAGCAGAACAAACAACCCACAGGGAGGTAATGAAAAACTGTTTTTT.

The chain is built from TRBV10-1 and TRBJ1-1, with D unresolved. The CDR3 is 14 amino acids. V was clipped by 2 bases and J by 3 bases, with 10 bases between them. Germline CDR1 WNHNN, CDR2 SYGVQD (reference sequence). The CDR3 region has the DNA TGCGCCAGCAGTGAGGGCAGGCTTGACACTGAAGCTTTCTTT. Translated: CASSEGRLDTEAFF.

This chain links TRBV5-5 with TRBJ2-5; D gene unclear. CDR1 is SGHKS, CDR2 YYEKEE, per germline (reference sequence). Trimming removed 0 bases at V and 2 bases at J, with 8 bases between. This CDR3 has 14 amino acids. The CDR3 nucleotides read TGTGCCAGCAGCTTGGGACTGGGGCAAGAGACCCAGTACTTC. Translating gives CASSLGLGQETQYF.

This chain connects TRBV7-8 to TRBJ2-7, with TRBD1 identical over 7 bases. Germline CDR1 is SGHVS and CDR2 is FQNEAQ. This CDR3 is 15 amino acids long. J gave up 4 bases and V 4 bases, and 10 bases lay outside the gene matches. For the CDR3, the DNA is TGTGCCAGCAGCTCAAAGACAGGGTCCGCTTACGAGCAGTACTTC. Protein sequence: CASSSKTGSAYEQYF.

This CDR3 is CASSEHLVAGGSRNTGELFF. DNA of the CDR3: TGTGCCAGCAGTGAACATCTAGTGGCGGGAGGCTCCCGTAACACCGGGGAGCTGTTTTTT. The chain combines TRBV6-4 with TRBJ2-2, with 8 bases fitting TRBD2. This CDR3 region has 20 residues. The V segment lost 3 bases and the J segment 2 bases; nucleotides outside the gene matches: 17. CDR1 is MRHNA, CDR2 SNTAGT, per germline.

The V gene is TRBV13, the J gene TRBJ2-3, with D uncertain. V was cut by 1 base and J by 1 base, with 9 bases left in between. The CDR3 spans 15 residues. In germline, CDR1 is PRHDT, CDR2 FYEKMQ (reference sequence). The CDR3 is CASSLVRGGTDTQYF. CDR3 DNA sequence: TGTGCCAGCAGCTTAGTTCGTGGAGGCACAGATACGCAGTATTTT.

This chain links TRBV11-2 with TRBJ2-1, with 9 bases identical to TRBD2. CDR1 and CDR2 (germline): SGHAT, FQNNGV. The CDR3 is made up of 16 amino acids. Trimming cost V 5 bases and J 0 bases; bases outside gene matches: 5. CDR3 region: CASSRYSGSSYNEQFF. Here the CDR3 DNA reads TGTGCCAGCAGCCGTTATAGCGGGAGCTCCTACAATGAGCAGTTCTTC.

The gene calls are TRBV29-1 and TRBJ2-1; no clear D. V was pared by 7 bases and J by 1 base, with 11 bases between. This CDR3 has 13 amino acids. Germline assignment: CDR1 SQVTM and CDR2 ANQGSEA. CDR3 protein: CSAYLGSYNEQFF. CDR3 DNA: TGCAGCGCCTACCTAGGGTCCTACAATGAGCAGTTCTTC.

The genes are TRBV6-5 and TRBJ1-1; D might be TRBD1 (5 bases). Trimming left V 5 bases short and J 1 base short, with 8 bases between. Germline values: CDR1 MNHEY, CDR2 SVGAGI. The CDR3 loop spans 13 amino acids. In DNA form, the CDR3 reads TGTGCCAGCAGTGGGGACTCGAACACTGAAGCTTTCTTT. Its protein product is CASSGDSNTEAFF.

The chain couples TRBV5-8 to TRBJ2-2, with TRBD2 identical over 8 bases. CDR3 size: 15 residues. V was pared by 2 bases and J by 5 bases, with 5 bases of the junction left unmatched. The germline CDR1 and CDR2 sequences are SGHTS and YDEGEE. CDR3 sequence: CASSFREGLTGELFF. As DNA, the CDR3 is TGTGCCAGCAGCTTCCGGGAGGGTTTGACCGGGGAGCTGTTTTTT.

The chain is built from TRBV5-5 and TRBJ2-7; the D gene is possibly TRBD1 (6 bases). CDR3 length: 16 residues. V was shortened by 3 bases and J by 3 bases, with 19 bases between the two germline ends. The V gene's germline CDR1 is SGHKS and CDR2 YYEKEE (reference sequence). CDR3: CASSSRQEKDFYEQYF. The CDR3 bases are TGTGCCAGCAGCTCGCGACAGGAGAAAGATTTCTACGAGCAGTACTTC.